The rows below give T cell receptor beta chains drawn from one sample of a study of blood T cells in healthy people across ages. TCRdb re-called the 5' RACE reads through MiXCR, storing one row per CDR3 protein. The sample holds some 1.5 million distinct CDR3 sequences; 28% are singletons and the top ten take more than 6%. The sequenced sample was blood. The receptor source for this set is a woman aged 25 to 39 in good health. The CDR3 runs from the conserved cysteine through the conserved F or W. The order of the fields is CDR3 protein, CDR3 DNA, D gene, J gene, V gene, clone size. A D gene is named only where the DNA matches it firmly. Expanded clones are given a class, and other clones once, few, many or no size at all.

CDR3 protein: CASSLATDAQYF; CDR3 DNA: TGCGCCAGCAGCTTGGCCACGGATGCCCAGTACTTC; D gene: .; J gene: TRBJ2-5; V gene: TRBV5-1; clone size: .
CDR3 protein: CSAKRDKSYNEQFF; CDR3 DNA: TGCAGCGCCAAGCGGGACAAGTCCTACAATGAGCAGTTCTTC; D gene: .; J gene: TRBJ2-1; V gene: TRBV29-1; clone size: few
CDR3 protein: CSARERGAAGVQFF; CDR3 DNA: TGCAGTGCTAGAGAAAGGGGAGCGGCGGGAGTACAGTTCTTC; D gene: TRBD2; J gene: TRBJ2-1; V gene: TRBV20-1; clone size: .
CDR3 protein: CASSPTGVEGYTF; CDR3 DNA: TGTGCCAGCAGTCCTACAGGGGTCGAAGGCTACACCTTC; D gene: TRBD1; J gene: TRBJ1-2; V gene: TRBV6-6; clone size: many
CDR3 protein: CASSLGLSTQYF; CDR3 DNA: TGTGCCAGTAGTCTAGGACTATCTACGCAGTATTTT; D gene: .; J gene: TRBJ2-3; V gene: TRBV19; clone size: .
CDR3 protein: CASSQEMTGYQETQYF; CDR3 DNA: TGCGCCAGCAGCCAAGAGATGACGGGGTACCAAGAGACCCAGTACTTC; D gene: .; J gene: TRBJ2-5; V gene: TRBV4-1; clone size: .
CDR3 protein: CASRGISNEQFF; CDR3 DNA: TGCGCCAGCCGCGGGATAAGCAATGAGCAGTTCTTC; D gene: .; J gene: TRBJ2-1; V gene: TRBV10-2; clone size: many
CDR3 protein: CASRADLAHSGANVLTF; CDR3 DNA: TGTGCCAGCAGGGCCGACCTGGCCCACTCTGGGGCCAACGTCCTGACTTTC; D gene: .; J gene: TRBJ2-6; V gene: TRBV27; clone size: .
CDR3 protein: CASRKTGGGETQYF; CDR3 DNA: TGTGCCAGCAGAAAAACGGGAGGCGGAGAGACCCAGTACTTC; D gene: TRBD2; J gene: TRBJ2-5; V gene: TRBV5-6; clone size: .
CDR3 protein: CASTRTSGSSQYF; CDR3 DNA: TGTGCCAGCACAAGGACTAGCGGGAGTTCGCAGTACTTC; D gene: TRBD2; J gene: TRBJ2-5; V gene: TRBV6-2/TRBV6-3; clone size: few
CDR3 protein: CASGRDRTNGYTF; CDR3 DNA: TGTGCCAGCGGCCGGGACAGGACTAATGGCTACACCTTC; D gene: TRBD1; J gene: TRBJ1-2; V gene: TRBV2; clone size: few
CDR3 protein: CASSLNIWGGDRRATNEKLFF; CDR3 DNA: TGTGCCAGCAGCTTAAATATTTGGGGTGGGGACAGACGGGCAACTAATGAAAAACTGTTTTTT; D gene: TRBD1; J gene: TRBJ1-4; V gene: TRBV7-8; clone size: .
CDR3 protein: CASSLAGGGSEQFF; CDR3 DNA: TGTGCCAGCAGTTTGGCGGGAGGGGGGTCGGAGCAGTTCTTC; D gene: TRBD2; J gene: TRBJ2-1; V gene: TRBV12-3/TRBV12-4; clone size: many
CDR3 protein: CSARTGTDNEKLFF; CDR3 DNA: TGCAGTGCTAGAACCGGGACAGATAATGAAAAACTGTTTTTT; D gene: TRBD1; J gene: TRBJ1-4; V gene: TRBV20-1; clone size: .
CDR3 protein: CASSQVIASETQYF; CDR3 DNA: TGTGCCAGCAGCCAAGTAATAGCATCAGAGACCCAGTACTTC; D gene: .; J gene: TRBJ2-5; V gene: TRBV14; clone size: .
CDR3 protein: CATSRIRDEYYNEQFF; CDR3 DNA: TGTGCCACCAGCAGAATCCGAGACGAGTACTACAATGAGCAGTTCTTC; D gene: .; J gene: TRBJ2-1; V gene: TRBV15; clone size: few
CDR3 protein: CASSVVGTGDTEAFF; CDR3 DNA: TGTGCCAGCAGCGTAGTAGGGACAGGGGACACTGAAGCTTTCTTT; D gene: TRBD1; J gene: TRBJ1-1; V gene: TRBV9; clone size: many
CDR3 protein: CASSPGVSPNYGYTF; CDR3 DNA: TGTGCCAGCTCACCAGGTGTTTCACCTAACTATGGCTACACCTTC; D gene: .; J gene: TRBJ1-2; V gene: TRBV18; clone size: .
CDR3 protein: CASSQDLGNQPQHF; CDR3 DNA: TGCGCCAGCAGCCAAGATCTGGGGAATCAGCCCCAGCATTTT; D gene: .; J gene: TRBJ1-5; V gene: TRBV3-1; clone size: many
CDR3 protein: CASSSTGARLYGYTF; CDR3 DNA: TGTGCCAGCAGCTCGACAGGGGCGCGACTCTATGGCTACACCTTC; D gene: TRBD1; J gene: TRBJ1-2; V gene: TRBV7-2; clone size: .
CDR3 protein: CAGSLTWASGYNEQFF; CDR3 DNA: TGTGCCGGCAGCTTAACTTGGGCTAGCGGTTACAATGAGCAGTTCTTC; D gene: TRBD2; J gene: TRBJ2-1; V gene: TRBV7-8; clone size: few
CDR3 protein: CATSPSTGRAYGYTF; CDR3 DNA: TGTGCCACCAGTCCCTCGACAGGGAGGGCCTATGGCTACACCTTC; D gene: TRBD1; J gene: TRBJ1-2; V gene: TRBV24-1; clone size: few
CDR3 protein: CASSSSTGLYEQYF; CDR3 DNA: TGTGCCAGCAGTTCCTCTACAGGACTCTACGAGCAGTACTTC; D gene: .; J gene: TRBJ2-7; V gene: TRBV6-6; clone size: .
CDR3 protein: CATSDAHSKQFF; CDR3 DNA: TGTGCCACCAGTGATGCGCATAGTAAGCAGTTCTTC; D gene: .; J gene: TRBJ2-1; V gene: TRBV24-1; clone size: .
CDR3 protein: CASSQDRASDYEQYF; CDR3 DNA: TGCGCCAGCAGCCAAGATCGGGCTAGCGACTACGAGCAGTACTTC; D gene: .; J gene: TRBJ2-7; V gene: TRBV4-1; clone size: .
CDR3 protein: CASSYGLTGSTDTQYF; CDR3 DNA: TGTGCCAGCAGTTACGGACTAACGGGGTCCACAGATACGCAGTATTTT; D gene: .; J gene: TRBJ2-3; V gene: TRBV7-9; clone size: few
CDR3 protein: CASRTPGQGNYEQYF; CDR3 DNA: TGTGCCAGCAGAACACCGGGACAGGGGAACTACGAGCAGTACTTC; D gene: TRBD1; J gene: TRBJ2-7; V gene: TRBV6-5; clone size: many
CDR3 protein: CASSFRPWSSPLHF; CDR3 DNA: TGTGCCAGCTCGTTTCGCCCTTGGAGTTCACCCCTCCACTTT; D gene: .; J gene: TRBJ1-6; V gene: TRBV27; clone size: few
CDR3 protein: CANSAGLSTDTQYF; CDR3 DNA: TGTGCCAATAGTGCGGGACTCAGCACAGATACGCAGTATTTT; D gene: .; J gene: TRBJ2-3; V gene: TRBV19; clone size: .
CDR3 protein: CASSVWDSSMADTQYF; CDR3 DNA: TGTGCCAGCAGCGTCTGGGACAGCTCGATGGCGGATACGCAGTATTTT; D gene: TRBD1; J gene: TRBJ2-3; V gene: TRBV9; clone size: few
CDR3 protein: CASSPYGLSQETQYF; CDR3 DNA: TGCGCCAGCAGCCCCTACGGACTAAGCCAAGAGACCCAGTACTTC; D gene: .; J gene: TRBJ2-5; V gene: TRBV5-1; clone size: few
CDR3 protein: CASSDNLWRRKCEQYF; CDR3 DNA: TGTGCCAGCAGTGACAATCTTTGGCGGAGGAAGTGCGAGCAGTACTTC; D gene: .; J gene: TRBJ2-7; V gene: TRBV25-1; clone size: .
CDR3 protein: CSAGRQISTDTQYF; CDR3 DNA: TGCAGTGCTGGTAGACAGATTAGCACAGATACGCAGTATTTT; D gene: .; J gene: TRBJ2-3; V gene: TRBV20-1; clone size: .
CDR3 protein: CSAKGRDLSGANVLTF; CDR3 DNA: TGCAGTGCTAAGGGGCGGGACCTCTCTGGGGCCAACGTCCTGACTTTC; D gene: .; J gene: TRBJ2-6; V gene: TRBV20-1; clone size: many
CDR3 protein: CSASHIGQADYGYTF; CDR3 DNA: TGCAGTGCTAGTCACATCGGACAGGCGGACTATGGCTACACCTTC; D gene: TRBD1; J gene: TRBJ1-2; V gene: TRBV20-1; clone size: .
CDR3 protein: CASSRGRTNYGYTF; CDR3 DNA: TGTGCCAGCAGCCGTGGGCGGACTAACTATGGCTACACCTTC; D gene: .; J gene: TRBJ1-2; V gene: TRBV12-3/TRBV12-4; clone size: many
CDR3 protein: CASSPTSYRALSSYEQYF; CDR3 DNA: TGTGCCAGCAGTCCGACCTCGTACAGGGCCCTAAGCTCCTACGAGCAGTACTTC; D gene: .; J gene: TRBJ2-7; V gene: TRBV12-3/TRBV12-4; clone size: .
CDR3 protein: CASTASGEVANTQYF; CDR3 DNA: TGTGCCAGTACGGCTAGCGGAGAAGTGGCAAATACGCAGTATTTT; D gene: TRBD2; J gene: TRBJ2-3; V gene: TRBV19; clone size: few
CDR3 protein: CASSLANRLNEQFF; CDR3 DNA: TGTGCCAGCAGTTTAGCAAACAGGTTGAATGAGCAGTTCTTC; D gene: .; J gene: TRBJ2-1; V gene: TRBV12-3/TRBV12-4; clone size: few
CDR3 protein: CASSYMNSGEQYF; CDR3 DNA: TGTGCCAGCAGCTACATGAACAGCGGCGAGCAGTACTTC; D gene: .; J gene: TRBJ2-7; V gene: TRBV5-5; clone size: many
CDR3 protein: CASSPRTSGGTYPYEQYF; CDR3 DNA: TGTGCCAGCAGCCCTCGAACTAGCGGGGGGACTTATCCCTACGAGCAGTACTTC; D gene: TRBD2; J gene: TRBJ2-7; V gene: TRBV11-2; clone size: .